The next 22 T cell receptor beta chains were all read from a single sample in a study of naive CD8 T cells in extremely preterm neonates (dated 2017 in TCRdb). The library was prepared using the immunoSEQ multiplex PCR assay. Sourced from immuneACCESS, this table was stored by TCRdb with only in-frame sequences that have V and J called. A share of the clones is absent; for the studies checked, an unresolved V gene accounts for under half, and the remainder has no known explanation. Counted in this sample were about 5,100 clones; less than 99% of them appeared once. The ten largest account for 0.56% of the sample. Input material: naive CD8+ T cells from blood. The receptors were gathered from a human donor in good health.

The rearrangement uses TRBV5-4 and TRBJ2-1; TRBD1 is a possible D gene (5 bases). The germline gives CDR1 SGHNT, CDR2 YYREEE (reference sequence). The CDR3 sequence is 14 residues long. V gave up 0 bases and J gave up 5 bases, with 9 bases separating them. CDR3: CASSLGTLNNEQFF. The CDR3 nucleotides are TGTGCCAGCAGCTTGGGGACACTAAACAATGAGCAGTTCTTC.

The chain employs TRBV19 and TRBJ1-4; TRBD1 is a possible D gene (5 bases). This CDR3 has 16 residues. The V and J ends lost 3 bases and 7 bases respectively, with 18 bases between them. From germline, CDR1 is LNHDA and CDR2 SQIVND (reference sequence). Written as DNA, the CDR3 is TGTGCCAGTAGTATCCCCCCACGGAGACAGACTGAAAAACTGTTTTTT. This gives the protein CASSIPPRRQTEKLFF. Variable domain in full (rest from reference TRBV19 and TRBJ1-4): DGGITQSPKYLFRKEGQNVTLSCEQNLNHDAMYWYRQDPGQGLRLIYYSQIVNDFQKGDIAEGYSVSREKKESFPLTVTSAQKNPTAFYLCASSIPPRRQTEKLFFGSGTQLSVL.

The chain carries TRBV15 and TRBJ2-7; tentative D call: TRBD2 (6 bases). The germline V and J ends were trimmed by 4 bases and 6 bases, with 16 bases remaining between them. The germline gives CDR1 LNHNV, CDR2 YYDKDF (reference sequence). The CDR3 is 14 residues long. The CDR3 loop is CATSKSRLEVEQYF. As DNA, the CDR3 is TGTGCCACCAGCAAGTCGAGACTAGAGGTCGAGCAGTACTTC.

The rearrangement links TRBV14 to TRBJ2-2; 7 nucleotides agree with TRBD1. Trimming cost V 6 bases and J 0 bases; bases outside gene matches: 4. Germline-derived CDR1 and CDR2 are SGHDN and FVKESK. The CDR3 covers 15 residues. CDR3 nucleotides: TGTGCCAGCAGGACGACAGGGACGAACACCGGGGAGCTGTTTTTT. It yields the protein CASRTTGTNTGELFF.

This sequence joins TRBV15 and TRBJ2-2, with D uncertain. Trimming shortened V by 8 bases and J by 4 bases, and 14 bases separated the two germline ends. The germline V gene encodes CDR1 LNHNV and CDR2 YYDKDF (reference sequence). The CDR3 sequence is 14 residues long. The CDR3 coding sequence is TGTGCCACCCGTCTAGATATTGGCACCGGGGAGCTGTTTTTT. Translated, it gives CATRLDIGTGELFF.

This clone was picked up one time. The J gene is TRBJ1-5, the V gene TRBV19; TRBD1 might be the D (6 bases). Germline values: CDR1 LNHDA, CDR2 SQIVND (reference sequence). This CDR3 comprises 15 residues. The V end was cut by 5 bases, the J end by 7 bases, with 18 bases between. CDR3 nucleotides: TGTGCCAGTAGTCCCCAGGACAGTTCGAGCCAGCCCCAGCATTTT. This translates into CASSPQDSSSQPQHF.

The chain joins TRBV9 to TRBJ1-2; 7 bases map to TRBD1. Per the germline V gene, CDR1 is SGDLS and CDR2 is YYNGEE. V lost 5 bases to trimming and J lost 5 bases; unmatched junction nucleotides: 0. The CDR3 contains 11 residues. CDR3 in amino acids: CASRDRYGYTF. The CDR3 DNA reads as TGTGCCAGCAGGGACAGGTATGGCTACACCTTC.

The chain employs TRBV29-1 and TRBJ1-1; 8 nucleotides match TRBD1. The CDR3 extends over 14 amino acids. With V trimmed by 3 bases and J by 4 bases, 7 bases remained unmatched. CDR1 is SQVTM, CDR2 ANQGSEA, per germline. The CDR3: CSVEADRDATEAFF. As DNA, the CDR3 is TGCAGCGTTGAGGCGGACAGGGATGCCACTGAAGCTTTCTTT.

The rearrangement uses TRBV9 and TRBJ1-6; TRBD1 matches 9 bases. Germline CDR1 and CDR2: SGDLS and YYNGEE. V dropped 3 bases and J dropped 7; count of bases not matched to a gene: 5. The CDR3 spans 15 residues. CDR3 DNA: TGTGCCAGCAGCGGGGGACAGGGAAGGAATTCACCCCTCCACTTT. This sequence encodes CASSGGQGRNSPLHF.

V is TRBV5-1 and J is TRBJ2-1, with 11 nucleotides matching TRBD2. Trimming at V came to 4 bases and at J to 5 bases, leaving 5 bases not matched to a gene. The CDR3 covers 15 residues. CDR1 and CDR2 (germline): SGHRS, YFSETQ. Written as DNA, the CDR3 is TGCGCCAGCAGCGAGGGACTAGCGGAAGACAATGAGCAGTTCTTC. It is translated as CASSEGLAEDNEQFF.

This sequence joins TRBV2 and TRBJ2-7; 8 bases line up with TRBD2. The CDR3 runs 13 residues. CDR1 and CDR2 from the germline V gene are SNHLY and FYNNEI. V lost 4 bases and J lost 6; bases outside the gene matches: 5. CDR3 DNA sequence: TGTGCCAGCAGTGCGGGAGGGCCCTCCGAGCAGTACTTC. This sequence encodes CASSAGGPSEQYF.

V and J are TRBV27 and TRBJ2-1; 8 nucleotides line up with TRBD2. From germline, CDR1 is MNHEY and CDR2 SMNVEV (reference sequence). V shed 2 bases and J 10 bases; nucleotides not matched to a gene: 10. CDR3 length: 15 residues. The CDR3: CASSLGLAGGTEQFF. DNA for the CDR3: TGTGCCAGCAGTTTAGGCCTAGCGGGTGGCACGGAGCAGTTCTTC.

The rearrangement links TRBV19 to TRBJ2-7; 8 bases align to TRBD1. From germline, CDR1 is LNHDA and CDR2 SQIVND (reference sequence). V lost 5 bases and J lost 3; bases outside the gene matches: 6. This CDR3 region has 14 residues. The CDR3 nucleotides read TGTGCCAGTAGTCATGGGACAGGAGGCTACGAGCAGTACTTC. Amino acid sequence: CASSHGTGGYEQYF.

The gene calls are TRBV27 and TRBJ1-2; D perhaps matches TRBD1 (6 bases). This CDR3 contains 14 residues. Trimming left V 2 bases short and J 8 bases short, with 15 bases between. In germline, CDR1 is MNHEY, CDR2 SMNVEV (reference sequence). The CDR3 loop reads CASSLNYGTTGYTF. CDR3 DNA: TGTGCCAGCAGTTTAAATTACGGGACAACCGGCTACACCTTC.

This clone was detected only a few times. The genes are TRBV6-5 and TRBJ1-1, with a tentative D call TRBD1 (5 bases). The germline V gene encodes CDR1 MNHEY and CDR2 SVGAGI. The CDR3 spans 13 residues. Trimming took 2 bases from V and 4 from J, leaving 8 bases between them. CDR3 DNA sequence: TGTGCCAGCAGTTACAGGGGCGGCACTGAAGCTTTCTTT. Protein: CASSYRGGTEAFF.

CDR3 sequence: CASSLDRGYTEAFF. The CDR3 coding sequence is TGTGCCAGCAGTTTAGACAGGGGATACACTGAAGCTTTCTTT. The rearrangement links TRBV27 to TRBJ1-1; the match to TRBD1 covers 8 bases. Germline V gene sequence: CDR1 MNHEY, CDR2 SMNVEV (reference sequence). The V gene end was trimmed by 2 bases and the J gene end by 3 bases; junction bases not matched to a gene: 2. The CDR3 runs 14 residues.

The rearrangement links TRBV2 to TRBJ1-1; 8 bases are shared with TRBD1. J gave up 7 bases and V 4 bases, and 5 bases lay outside the gene matches. Per germline, CDR1 SNHLY and CDR2 FYNNEI. The CDR3 totals 13 residues. Here the CDR3 reads CASSGQGPLEAFF. CDR3 DNA: TGTGCCAGCAGTGGACAGGGGCCGCTTGAAGCTTTCTTT.

The chain joins TRBV6-9 to TRBJ2-3; 8 bases align to TRBD2. The CDR3 totals 16 residues. Losses at the gene ends were 0 bases for V and 0 bases for J; bases not matched to a gene: 2. CDR1 is MNHGY and CDR2 is SVAAGI in the germline V gene. CDR3 DNA: TGTGCCAGCAGTTATTCGGCTAGCGGGAGCACAGATACGCAGTATTTT. Translating gives CASSYSASGSTDTQYF.

The CDR3 protein is CASRAHQASGVMGWETQYF. CDR3 sequence (DNA): TGTGCCAGCAGAGCCCACCAGGCTAGCGGCGTCATGGGGTGGGAGACCCAGTACTTC. The chain joins TRBV7-9 to TRBJ2-5; 7 bases align to TRBD2. Germline loops: CDR1 SEHNR, CDR2 FQNEAQ (reference sequence). The CDR3 sequence is 19 residues long. Trimming removed 6 bases from V and 5 bases from J; junction bases left unmatched: 24.

This clone is a singleton in its sample. J is TRBJ2-7 and V is TRBV9, with 10 bases that match TRBD2. This CDR3 comprises 15 residues. V lost 4 bases and J lost 0; bases outside the gene matches: 4. Germline V gene sequence: CDR1 SGDLS, CDR2 YYNGEE. CDR3 in amino acids: CASSPRLAGSYEQYF. CDR3 sequence (DNA): TGTGCCAGCAGCCCGCGACTAGCGGGCTCCTACGAGCAGTACTTC.

The J gene is TRBJ2-1, the V gene TRBV19; 9 bases match TRBD2. Germline assignment: CDR1 LNHDA and CDR2 SQIVND (reference sequence). V was pared by 9 bases and J by 8 bases, with 17 bases of the junction left unmatched. The length of the CDR3 is 16 residues. In DNA form, the CDR3 reads TGTGCCAGCGGGCGGGGGGGTATCGACAGGGAGTATGAGCAGTTCTTC. This encodes CASGRGGIDREYEQFF.

The chain employs TRBV7-9 and TRBJ1-1; the D gene is possibly TRBD1 (5 bases). Per the germline V gene, CDR1 is SEHNR and CDR2 is FQNEAQ (reference sequence). CDR3 length: 13 residues. V dropped 2 bases and J dropped 6 bases, with 10 bases sitting between them. CDR3 protein: CASSLIGGAEAFF. The DNA for the CDR3 is TGTGCCAGCAGCTTAATCGGGGGAGCTGAAGCTTTCTTT.